This TCR beta chain was observed in a study of T-cell reconstitution after alpha-beta-depleted transplantation in children (dated by TCRdb to about 2016). As for the study more broadly: Using TCR repertoire profiling, the study quantitatively followed how T-cell immune reconstitution unfolded in children after TCRalphabeta/CD19-depleted allogeneic hematopoietic cell transplantation.

This clonotype was found many times. The antigen this receptor binds is unknown. No quality values exist for individual bases; no much larger clone is one base distant. Paper-wide results and their limitations: Over the following months the frequencies of hyperexpanded clones went down, and after one year T-cell counts and TCRbeta diversity were mostly credited to newly produced T cells. In some patients, the high TCRbeta diversity seen at day 60 was put down to recipient T cells and intrathymic progenitors that had survived conditioning. Apparently early alphabetaT-cell count recovery about two months after transplant reportedly relied on only several hundred rapidly expanded clones derived from non-depleted graft cells.

The intended sense of this specimen's time point label: day 60 (about 2 months) after transplantation. In light of the paper, this sample's treatment or condition label describes: allogeneic hematopoietic cell transplantation with graft depleted of TCRalphabeta T cells and CD19 B cells. TCRalphabeta/CD19-depleted allogeneic hematopoietic cell grafts were given to the transplant recipients, all of whom were children. The CDR3 starts with the cysteine, ends with the phenylalanine, and has 18 residues. The kept DNA is CDR3 alone, 54 bases in frame from the first base. The germline V gene gives CDR1 as ENHRY and CDR2 as SYGVKD. A distance of 23 bases separates the germline ends of V and J, which lose 0 bases and 6 bases respectively. The library was prepared using PCR. The sequencer listed for this sample is Illumina HiSeq 2500. TCR libraries were prepared with molecular barcoding, using unique molecular identifiers to normalize TCRbeta repertoire quantification. The public reads were quality trimmed at Q25 with fastp and then assembled into clones with MiXCR by TCRdb, keeping productive beta chains. Every entry covers one CDR3 protein and lists the most common genes and DNA from its rows. The sample table shows tens of thousands of distinct CDR3 sequences, and less than 6% are seen once. Of the sample, roughly 30% falls within the top ten clones.

The TCR was taken from a female patient between 2 and 15 years old who had a stem cell transplant for aplastic anemia, so the T cells may come from the graft donor. The rearrangement joined TRBV10-3 to TRBJ2-5; D gene: possibly TRBD1, on 8 matching bases. Here the sequenced sample was PBMCs, mostly from graft donor cells, taken 60 days after TCRalphabeta/CD19-depleted stem cell transplant. In nucleotides, the sequence is TGTGCCATCAGTGAGTCGAATCGGGGGGACAGGCGTCCGAAGACCCAGTACTTC. Translated, this gives CAISESNRGDRRPKTQYF.